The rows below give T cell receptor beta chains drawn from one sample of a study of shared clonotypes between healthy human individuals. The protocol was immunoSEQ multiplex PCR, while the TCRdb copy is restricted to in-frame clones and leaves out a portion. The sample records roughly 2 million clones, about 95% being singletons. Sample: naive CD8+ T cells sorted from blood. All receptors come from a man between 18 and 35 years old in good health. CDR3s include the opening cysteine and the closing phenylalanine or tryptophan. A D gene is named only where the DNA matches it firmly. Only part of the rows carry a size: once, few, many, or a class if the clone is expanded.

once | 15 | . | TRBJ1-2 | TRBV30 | CAWSLGAGPYDGYTF | TGTGCCTGGAGTCTTGGAGCAGGGCCGTATGATGGCTACACCTTC
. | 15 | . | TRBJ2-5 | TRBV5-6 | CASSGDGVGMETQYF | TGTGCCAGCAGCGGGGACGGGGTCGGGATGGAGACCCAGTACTTC
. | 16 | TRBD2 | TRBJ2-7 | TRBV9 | CASSVDSSGSTYEQYF | TGTGCCAGCAGCGTAGATTCTAGCGGGAGTACTTACGAGCAGTACTTC
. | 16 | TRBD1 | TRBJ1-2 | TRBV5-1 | CASSLEVDRTTYGYTF | TGCGCCAGCAGCTTAGAGGTGGACAGGACAACCTATGGCTACACCTTC
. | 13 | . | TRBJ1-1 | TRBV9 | CASSVGSHSEAFF | TGTGCCAGCAGCGTAGGAAGCCACAGTGAAGCTTTCTTT
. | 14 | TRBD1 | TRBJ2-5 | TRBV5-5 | CASSLTGGQETQYF | TGTGCCAGCAGCTTGACAGGGGGCCAAGAGACCCAGTACTTC
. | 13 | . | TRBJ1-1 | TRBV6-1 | CASMGTSNTEAFF | TGTGCCAGCATGGGGACATCGAACACTGAAGCTTTCTTT
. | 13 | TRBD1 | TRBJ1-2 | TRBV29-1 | CSVADRDSYGYTF | TGCAGCGTTGCTGACAGGGATAGCTATGGCTACACCTTC
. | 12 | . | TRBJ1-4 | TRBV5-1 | CASSLDGEKLFF | TGCGCCAGCAGCTTGGACGGTGAAAAACTGTTTTTT
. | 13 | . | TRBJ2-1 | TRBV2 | CASSEAPRDSLVF | TGTGCCAGCAGTGAAGCGCCCCGGGACTCCTTGGTCTTC
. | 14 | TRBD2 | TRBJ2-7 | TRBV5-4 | CASSFSGRTYEQYF | TGTGCCAGCAGCTTCTCCGGGAGGACCTACGAGCAGTACTTC
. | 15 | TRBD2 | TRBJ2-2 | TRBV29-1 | CSVLKRGDNTGELFF | TGCAGCGTTCTCAAGCGGGGGGATAACACCGGGGAGCTGTTTTTT
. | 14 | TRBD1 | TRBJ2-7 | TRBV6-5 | CDSSPPGQRYEQYF | TGTGACAGCAGTCCTCCGGGACAGCGCTACGAGCAGTACTTC
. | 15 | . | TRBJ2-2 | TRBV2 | CASRGPGPNTGELFF | TGTGCCAGCAGAGGTCCGGGGCCTAACACCGGGGAGCTGTTTTTT
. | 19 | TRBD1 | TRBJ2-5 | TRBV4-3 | CASSHWTGGASGYSKTQYF | TGCGCCAGCAGCCACTGGACAGGGGGTGCTAGCGGATACTCGAAGACCCAGTACTTC
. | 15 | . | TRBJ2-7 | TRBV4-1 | CASSQRDTGYYEQYF | TGCGCCAGCAGCCAGAGGGATACAGGGTATTACGAGCAGTACTTC
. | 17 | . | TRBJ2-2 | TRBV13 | CASSLIWDLENTGELFF | TGTGCCAGCAGCTTAATATGGGACTTAGAGAACACCGGGGAGCTGTTTTTT
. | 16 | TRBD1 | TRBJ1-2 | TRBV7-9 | CASSGPGQGLDYGYTF | TGTGCCAGCAGCGGACCCGGACAGGGTCTGGACTATGGCTACACCTTC
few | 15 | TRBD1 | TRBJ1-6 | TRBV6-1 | CASSDGTVHNSPLHF | TGTGCCAGCAGTGATGGGACAGTCCATAATTCACCCCTCCACTTT
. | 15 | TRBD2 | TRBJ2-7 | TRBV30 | CAWREGTSGNYEQYF | TGTGCCTGGAGGGAAGGGACTAGCGGGAATTACGAGCAGTACTTC
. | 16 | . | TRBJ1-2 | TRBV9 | CASSVAPSGRDYGYTF | TGTGCCAGCAGCGTAGCCCCCTCCGGCAGGGACTATGGCTACACCTTC
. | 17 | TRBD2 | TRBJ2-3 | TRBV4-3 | CASSQDTSGSGTDTQYF | TGCGCCAGCAGCCAGGATACTAGCGGGAGTGGCACAGATACGCAGTATTTT
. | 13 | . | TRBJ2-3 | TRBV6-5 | CASSYNSGDTQYF | TGTGCCAGCAGTTACAACAGTGGGGATACGCAGTATTTT
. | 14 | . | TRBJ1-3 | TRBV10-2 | CASSDGVFGNTIYF | TGCGCCAGCAGTGATGGGGTGTTCGGAAACACCATATATTTT
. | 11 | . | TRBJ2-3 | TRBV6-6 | CASTLVDTQYF | TGTGCCAGCACCCTGGTAGATACGCAGTATTTT
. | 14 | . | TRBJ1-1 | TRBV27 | CASSLIPGRTEAFF | TGTGCCAGCAGTTTGATCCCAGGGAGGACTGAAGCTTTCTTT
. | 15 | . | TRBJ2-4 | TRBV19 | CASSIWEEAKNIQYF | TGTGCCAGTAGTATATGGGAGGAGGCCAAAAACATTCAGTACTTC
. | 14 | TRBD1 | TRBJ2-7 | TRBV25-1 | CASSDRDRANEQYF | TGTGCCAGCAGCGACCGGGACAGAGCCAACGAGCAGTACTTC
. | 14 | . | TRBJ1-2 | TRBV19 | CASSISTGPGGYTF | TGTGCCAGTAGTATTTCAACAGGGCCGGGTGGCTACACCTTC
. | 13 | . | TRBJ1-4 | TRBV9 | CASSVGGDEKLFF | TGTGCCAGCAGCGTAGGCGGAGACGAAAAACTGTTTTTT
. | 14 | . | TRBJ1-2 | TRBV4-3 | CASSQSVVHYGYTF | TGCGCCAGCAGCCAATCCGTCGTCCACTATGGCTACACCTTC
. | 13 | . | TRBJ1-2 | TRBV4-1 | CASSQEYFYGYTF | TGCGCCAGCAGCCAAGAGTATTTCTATGGCTACACCTTC
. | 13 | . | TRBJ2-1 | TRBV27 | CASSFDPDNEQFF | TGTGCCAGCAGTTTCGATCCAGACAATGAGCAGTTCTTC
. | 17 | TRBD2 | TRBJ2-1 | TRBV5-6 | CASSSGTSGNRYNEQFF | TGTGCCAGCAGCTCCGGGACTAGCGGGAACCGGTACAATGAGCAGTTCTTC
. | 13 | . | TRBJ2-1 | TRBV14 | CAGLAQTYNEQFF | TGTGCCGGATTAGCGCAAACCTACAATGAGCAGTTCTTC
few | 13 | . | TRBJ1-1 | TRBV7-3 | CASSLGMNTEAFF | TGTGCCAGCAGCTTAGGGATGAACACTGAAGCTTTCTTT
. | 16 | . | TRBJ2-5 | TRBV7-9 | CASSLALAKYQETQYF | TGTGCCAGCAGCTTAGCTCTAGCGAAGTACCAAGAGACCCAGTACTTC
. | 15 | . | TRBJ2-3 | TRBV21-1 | CASSKGGGRTDTQYF | TGTGCCAGCAGCAAGGGGGGCGGGCGCACAGATACGCAGTATTTT
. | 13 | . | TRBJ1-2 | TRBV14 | CASCLGSIRDYTF | TGTGCCAGCTGCCTGGGATCGATTAGGGACTACACCTTC
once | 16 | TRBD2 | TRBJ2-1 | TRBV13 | CASSPMGLAGVYEQFF | TGTGCCAGCAGCCCAATGGGACTAGCGGGAGTGTATGAGCAGTTCTTC
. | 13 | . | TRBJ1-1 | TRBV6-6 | CASTPVGDPEAFF | TGTGCCAGCACCCCCGTGGGGGACCCTGAAGCTTTCTTT
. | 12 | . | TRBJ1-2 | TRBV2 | CASSDVSYGYTF | TGTGCCAGCAGTGATGTCAGCTATGGCTACACCTTC
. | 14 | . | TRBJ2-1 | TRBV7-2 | CASSLGLGYNEQFF | TGTGCCAGCAGCTTAGGTTTAGGCTACAATGAGCAGTTCTTC
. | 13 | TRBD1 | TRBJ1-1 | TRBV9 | CASGTGGSTEAFF | TGTGCCAGCGGGACAGGGGGGAGTACTGAAGCTTTCTTT
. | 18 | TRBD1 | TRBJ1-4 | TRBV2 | CATSDRGSQSPPNEKLFF | TGTGCCACCTCCGACAGGGGCTCCCAGTCTCCGCCGAATGAAAAACTGTTTTTT
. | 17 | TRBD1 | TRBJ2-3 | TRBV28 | CASSLLGPGTGADTQYF | TGTGCCAGCAGTTTATTAGGCCCGGGGACAGGCGCAGATACGCAGTATTTT
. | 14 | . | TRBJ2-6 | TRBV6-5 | CASTLQAGANVLTF | TGTGCCAGCACCTTACAAGCTGGGGCCAACGTCCTGACTTTC
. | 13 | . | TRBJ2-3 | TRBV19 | CASSIRPTDTQYF | TGTGCCAGTAGTATCCGACCCACAGATACGCAGTATTTT